This T cell receptor beta chain comes out of a study of T cell clonotyping in hematopoietic cell transplantation. V dropped 4 bases and J dropped 5; count of bases not matched to a gene: 9. Germline CDR1 and CDR2: SGHKS and YYEKEE (reference sequence). The CDR3 has 15 residues. Remarks on this clone: Antigen unknown.

The data were produced by immunoSEQ multiplex PCR, yet TCRdb's version contains in-frame clones alone and is incomplete. The sample yields approximately 44,000 clones, approximately 95% seen once. Study-level points and caveats: Without cell sorting, CD4 versus CD8 contributions remain unresolved. Pathologically expanded recipient clonotypes increased progressively from day 30 to day 180 as diversity fell. At the given depth, recipient repertoires were over 95% de novo clonotypes.

This sequence was found in a man aged 25-40 years in good health. Some clones in this sample may be carry-over from other donors' samples. This chain connects TRBV5-5 to TRBJ1-5; TRBD1 matches at 7 bases. The specimen sequenced was peripheral blood mononuclear cells. This CDR3 is CASSHGTASDQPQHF. In nucleotides, the CDR3 is TGTGCCAGCAGCCACGGGACAGCTTCGGATCAGCCCCAGCATTTT. The full variable domain, with the rest looked up from reference TRBV5-5 and TRBJ1-5, is DAGVTQSPTHLIKTRGQQVTLRCSPISGHKSVSWYQQVLGQGPQFIFQYYEKEERGRGNFPDRFSARQFPNYSSELNVNALLLGDSALYLCASSHGTASDQPQHFGDGTRLSIL.